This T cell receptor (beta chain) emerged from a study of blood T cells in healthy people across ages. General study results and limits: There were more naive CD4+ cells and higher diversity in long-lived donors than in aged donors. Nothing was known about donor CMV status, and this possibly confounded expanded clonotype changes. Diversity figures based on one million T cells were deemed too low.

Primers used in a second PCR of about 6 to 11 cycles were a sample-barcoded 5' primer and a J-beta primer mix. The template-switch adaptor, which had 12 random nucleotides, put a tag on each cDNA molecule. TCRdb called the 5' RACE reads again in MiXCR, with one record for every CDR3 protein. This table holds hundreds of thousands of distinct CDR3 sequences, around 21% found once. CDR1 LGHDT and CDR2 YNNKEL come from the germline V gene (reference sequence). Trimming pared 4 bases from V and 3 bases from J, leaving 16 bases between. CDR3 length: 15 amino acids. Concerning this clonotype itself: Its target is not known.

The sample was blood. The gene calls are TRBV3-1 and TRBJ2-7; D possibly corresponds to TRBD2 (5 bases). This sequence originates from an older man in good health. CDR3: CASSRGGRGDYEQYF. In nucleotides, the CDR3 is TGTGCCAGCAGCCGCGGCGGACGGGGAGACTACGAGCAGTACTTC.